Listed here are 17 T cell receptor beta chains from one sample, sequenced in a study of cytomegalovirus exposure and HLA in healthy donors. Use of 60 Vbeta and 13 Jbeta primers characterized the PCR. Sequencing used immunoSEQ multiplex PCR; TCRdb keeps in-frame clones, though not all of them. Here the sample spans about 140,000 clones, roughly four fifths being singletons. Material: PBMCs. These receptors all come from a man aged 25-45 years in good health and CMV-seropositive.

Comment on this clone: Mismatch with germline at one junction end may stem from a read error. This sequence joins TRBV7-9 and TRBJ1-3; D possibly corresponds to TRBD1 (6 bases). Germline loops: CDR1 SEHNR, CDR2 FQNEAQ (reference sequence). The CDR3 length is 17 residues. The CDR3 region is CASSSGPDSQSGNAIYF. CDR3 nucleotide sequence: TGTGCCAGCAGCTCTGGACCGGACAGTCAATCTGGAAACGCCATATATTTT.

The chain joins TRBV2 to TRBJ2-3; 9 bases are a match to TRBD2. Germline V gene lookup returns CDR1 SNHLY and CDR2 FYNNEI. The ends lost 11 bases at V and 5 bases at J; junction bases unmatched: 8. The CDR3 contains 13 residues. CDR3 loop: CAGQREDGDTQYF. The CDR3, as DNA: TGTGCCGGACAGCGGGAGGACGGAGATACGCAGTATTTT.

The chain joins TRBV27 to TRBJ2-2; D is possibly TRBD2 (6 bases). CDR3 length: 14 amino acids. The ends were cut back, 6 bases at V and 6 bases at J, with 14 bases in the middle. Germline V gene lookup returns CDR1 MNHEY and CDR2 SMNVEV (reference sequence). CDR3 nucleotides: TGTGCCAGCAGACTAATGGAGGGGCCCGGGGAGCTGTTTTTT. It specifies CASRLMEGPGELFF.

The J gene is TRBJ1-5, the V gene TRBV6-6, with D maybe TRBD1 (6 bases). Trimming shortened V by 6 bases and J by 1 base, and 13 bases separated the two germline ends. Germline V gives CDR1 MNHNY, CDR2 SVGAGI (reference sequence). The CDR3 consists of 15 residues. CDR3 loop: CASSQDSRSNQPQHF. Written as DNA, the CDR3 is TGTGCCAGCAGCCAGGACAGCCGAAGCAATCAGCCCCAGCATTTT.

As DNA, the CDR3 is TGTGCCAGTAGCGACACTCCATTATCTGGCTACACCTTC. It encodes CASSDTPLSGYTF. This sequence joins TRBV19 and TRBJ1-2; no definite D call. The V gene's germline CDR1 is LNHDA and CDR2 SQIVND (reference sequence). Trimming removed 6 bases at V and 7 bases at J, with 15 bases between. The CDR3 spans 13 residues.

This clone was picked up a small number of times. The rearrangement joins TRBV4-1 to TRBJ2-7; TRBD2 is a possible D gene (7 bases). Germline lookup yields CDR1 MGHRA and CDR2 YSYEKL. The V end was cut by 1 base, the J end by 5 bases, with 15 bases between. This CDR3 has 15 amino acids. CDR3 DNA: TGCGCCAGCAGCCAAGGTTCGGGGGGCCGGGACGAGCAGTACTTC. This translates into CASSQGSGGRDEQYF.

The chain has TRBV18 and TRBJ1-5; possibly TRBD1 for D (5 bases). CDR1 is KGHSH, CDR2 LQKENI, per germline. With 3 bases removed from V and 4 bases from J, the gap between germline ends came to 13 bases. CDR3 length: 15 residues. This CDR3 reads CASSPEGVENQPQHF. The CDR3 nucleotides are TGTGCCAGCTCACCTGAAGGGGTCGAAAATCAGCCCCAGCATTTT.

This CDR3 is CASSDRLPNEQFF. In nucleotides, the CDR3 is TGTGCCAGCAGCGACAGGCTACCCAATGAGCAGTTCTTC. J is TRBJ2-1 and V is TRBV7-8, with a weak D call TRBD1 (6 bases). Germline V lookup: CDR1 SGHVS, CDR2 FQNEAQ. Trimming shortened V by 5 bases and J by 6 bases, and 11 bases separated the two germline ends. The CDR3 loop spans 13 amino acids.

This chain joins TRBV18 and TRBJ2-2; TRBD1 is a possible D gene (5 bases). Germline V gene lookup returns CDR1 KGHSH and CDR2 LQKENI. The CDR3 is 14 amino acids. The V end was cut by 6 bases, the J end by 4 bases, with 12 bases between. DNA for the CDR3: TGTGCCAGCTCTACAGGTCCGGGCACCGGGGAGCTGTTTTTT. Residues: CASSTGPGTGELFF. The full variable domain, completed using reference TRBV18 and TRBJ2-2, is NAGVMQNPRHLVRRRGQEARLRCSPMKGHSHVYWYRQLPEEGLKFMVYLQKENIIDESGMPKERFSAEFPKEGPSILRIQQVVRGDSAAYFCASSTGPGTGELFFGEGSRLTVL.

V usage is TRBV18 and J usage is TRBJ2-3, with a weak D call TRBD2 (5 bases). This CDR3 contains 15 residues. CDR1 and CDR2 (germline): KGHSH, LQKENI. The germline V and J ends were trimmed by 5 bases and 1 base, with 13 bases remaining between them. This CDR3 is CASSVTRGGTDTQYF. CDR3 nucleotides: TGTGCCAGCTCAGTAACCCGGGGTGGCACAGATACGCAGTATTTT.

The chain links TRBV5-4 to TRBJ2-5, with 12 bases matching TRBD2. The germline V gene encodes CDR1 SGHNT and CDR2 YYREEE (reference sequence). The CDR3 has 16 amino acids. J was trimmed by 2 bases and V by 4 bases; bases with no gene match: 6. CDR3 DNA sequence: TGTGCCAGCAGCAAAGGGACTAGCGGGCCGCAAGAGACCCAGTACTTC. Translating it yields CASSKGTSGPQETQYF. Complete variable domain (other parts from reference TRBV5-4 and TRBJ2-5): ETGVTQSPTHLIKTRGQQVTLRCSSQSGHNTVSWYQQALGQGPQFIFQYYREEENGRGNFPPRFSGLQFPNYSSELNVNALELDDSALYLCASSKGTSGPQETQYFGPGTRLLVL.

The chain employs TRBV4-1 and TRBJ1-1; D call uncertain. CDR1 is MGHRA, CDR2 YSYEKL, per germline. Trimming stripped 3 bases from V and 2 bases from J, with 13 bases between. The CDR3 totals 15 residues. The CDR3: CASSQSLVSNTEAFF. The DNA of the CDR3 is TGCGCCAGCAGCCAGTCCCTCGTAAGCAACACTGAAGCTTTCTTT.

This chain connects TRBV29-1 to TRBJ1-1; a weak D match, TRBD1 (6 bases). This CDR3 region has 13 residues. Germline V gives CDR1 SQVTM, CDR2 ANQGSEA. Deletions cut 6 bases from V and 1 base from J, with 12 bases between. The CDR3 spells CSVVGGGNTEAFF. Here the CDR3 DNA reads TGCAGCGTCGTAGGGGGGGGGAACACTGAAGCTTTCTTT.

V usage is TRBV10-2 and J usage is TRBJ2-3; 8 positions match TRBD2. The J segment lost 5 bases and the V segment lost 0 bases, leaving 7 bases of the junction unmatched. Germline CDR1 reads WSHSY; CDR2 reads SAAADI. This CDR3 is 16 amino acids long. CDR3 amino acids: CASSESLAGWEDTQYF. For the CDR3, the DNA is TGCGCCAGCAGTGAGTCGTTAGCGGGATGGGAAGATACGCAGTATTTT.

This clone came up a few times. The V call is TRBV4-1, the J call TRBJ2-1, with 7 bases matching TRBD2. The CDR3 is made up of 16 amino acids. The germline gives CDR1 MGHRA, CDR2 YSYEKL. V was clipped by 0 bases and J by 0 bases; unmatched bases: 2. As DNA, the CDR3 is TGCGCCAGCAGCCAAGATCCGGGGGGCTCCTACAATGAGCAGTTCTTC. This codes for CASSQDPGGSYNEQFF.

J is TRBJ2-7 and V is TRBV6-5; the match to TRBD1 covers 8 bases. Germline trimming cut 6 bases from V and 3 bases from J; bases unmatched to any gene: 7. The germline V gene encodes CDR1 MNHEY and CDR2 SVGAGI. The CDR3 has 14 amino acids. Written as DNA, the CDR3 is TGTGCCAGCAGGAAGACAGGGGAAGGCTACGAGCAGTACTTC. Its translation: CASRKTGEGYEQYF.

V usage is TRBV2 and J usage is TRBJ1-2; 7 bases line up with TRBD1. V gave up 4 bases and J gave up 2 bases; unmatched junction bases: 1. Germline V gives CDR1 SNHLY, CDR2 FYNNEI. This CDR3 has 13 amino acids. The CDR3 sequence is CASSAQGNYGYTF. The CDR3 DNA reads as TGTGCCAGCAGTGCACAGGGGAACTATGGCTACACCTTC.